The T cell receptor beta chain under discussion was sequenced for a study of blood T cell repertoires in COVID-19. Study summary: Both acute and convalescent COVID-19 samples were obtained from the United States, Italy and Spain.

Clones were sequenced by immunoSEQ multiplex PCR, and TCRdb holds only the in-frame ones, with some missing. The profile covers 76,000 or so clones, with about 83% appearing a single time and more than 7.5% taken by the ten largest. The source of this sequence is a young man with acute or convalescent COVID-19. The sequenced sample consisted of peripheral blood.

The CDR3 region has the DNA TGCGCCAGCAGCCAGGGCGGGGGGGCTTCTTATGGCTACACCTTC. Amino acid sequence: CASSQGGGASYGYTF. The rearrangement uses TRBV4-3 and TRBJ1-2, with D possibly TRBD1 on 6 matching bases. Germline values: CDR1 LGHNA, CDR2 YSLEER. V was clipped by 3 bases and J by 5 bases, with 16 bases between them. The CDR3 loop spans 15 amino acids.